One sample yielded the 9 T cell receptor beta chains listed below, sequenced in a study of blood T cell repertoires in COVID-19. Assay: immunoSEQ multiplex PCR; the TCRdb copy retains only in-frame clones and omits some. The sample contains over 350,000 clones, 85% to 90% of which appear only once. The sample consisted of PBMCs or T cells enriched from blood (not recorded which). These receptors came from a woman between 18 and 30 years old who had recovered from COVID-19.

The V gene is TRBV7-2, the J gene TRBJ1-1; D possibly corresponds to TRBD1 (6 bases). This CDR3 has 18 residues. Per germline, CDR1 SGHTA and CDR2 FQGNSA. The germline V and J ends were trimmed by 1 base and 3 bases, with 21 bases remaining between them. Here the CDR3 reads CASSLGRRRAGDHTEAFF. DNA for the CDR3: TGTGCCAGCAGCTTAGGGCGTCGTCGAGCAGGGGATCACACTGAAGCTTTCTTT.

This clone was observed a few times. The genes are TRBV5-5 and TRBJ1-4; possible D gene TRBD1, 6 bases. Trimming took 1 base from V and 7 from J, leaving 14 bases between them. Germline values: CDR1 SGHKS, CDR2 YYEKEE (reference sequence). The CDR3 totals 15 residues. The CDR3 DNA reads as TGTGCCAGCAGCTTGAGTTTCGGGGGGCCTGAAAAACTGTTTTTT. It codes for CASSLSFGGPEKLFF.

J is TRBJ2-7 and V is TRBV7-3; 7 positions match TRBD1. J was trimmed by 5 bases and V by 4 bases; bases with no gene match: 17. The germline CDR1 and CDR2 sequences are SGHTA and FQGTGA. The CDR3 spans 17 residues. DNA of the CDR3: TGTGCCAGCAGCTCGTACTCGGACAGGCATGGGCTCGACGAGCAGTACTTC. Protein product: CASSSYSDRHGLDEQYF.

This chain connects TRBV27 to TRBJ1-5; no clear D gene. The V end lost 6 bases, the J end lost 0 bases, and 9 bases lay between the germline ends. CDR1 and CDR2 (germline): MNHEY, SMNVEV (reference sequence). This CDR3 has 14 residues. The CDR3 nucleotides are TGTGCCAGCAGCCCTGTGTATAGCAATCAGCCCCAGCATTTT. Its translation is CASSPVYSNQPQHF.

This clone was observed a single time. V and J are TRBV4-1 and TRBJ1-3; TRBD1 might be the D (5 bases). Trimming shortened V by 0 bases and J by 2 bases, and 8 bases separated the two germline ends. From germline, CDR1 is MGHRA and CDR2 YSYEKL. CDR3 size: 15 residues. The CDR3: CASSQDPGAGNTIYF. Written as DNA, the CDR3 is TGCGCCAGCAGCCAAGATCCGGGGGCTGGAAACACCATATATTTT.

The rearrangement joins TRBV7-9 to TRBJ1-1; D gene ambiguous. V lost 5 bases, J lost 0 bases, and 16 bases lay in between. The V gene's germline CDR1 is SEHNR and CDR2 FQNEAQ (reference sequence). The CDR3 has 16 residues. CDR3 sequence reads: CASSHREGSLNTEAFF. The CDR3 DNA sequence: TGTGCCAGCAGCCACCGGGAAGGCAGCTTGAACACTGAAGCTTTCTTT.

This clone was recorded only once. This rearrangement joins TRBV25-1 to TRBJ2-3; tentative D call: TRBD2 (5 bases). The CDR3 is 13 residues long. V shed 3 bases and J shed 6 bases, with 10 bases lying between them. CDR1 and CDR2 (germline): MGHDK, SYGVNS. The CDR3 coding sequence is TGTGCCAGCAGTGACGAATGGAGGGATACGCAGTATTTT. Amino acids: CASSDEWRDTQYF.

This clone has a single count. V usage is TRBV6-6 and J usage is TRBJ1-1; D is undetermined. Germline assignment: CDR1 MNHNY and CDR2 SVGAGI (reference sequence). V dropped 6 bases and J dropped 1 base, with 18 bases sitting between them. The CDR3 extends over 16 amino acids. This CDR3 reads CASSRKIDPTNTEAFF. The DNA for the CDR3 is TGTGCCAGCAGCCGAAAGATTGATCCTACGAACACTGAAGCTTTCTTT.

The chain carries TRBV5-6 and TRBJ1-1, with D perhaps matching TRBD1 (5 bases). The CDR3 runs 15 residues. Germline V gives CDR1 SGHDT, CDR2 YYEEEE. Trimming stripped 1 base from V and 4 bases from J, with 14 bases between. This CDR3 is CASSLLQGAGTEAFF. CDR3 coding DNA: TGTGCCAGCAGCTTGCTACAAGGGGCCGGCACTGAAGCTTTCTTT.